These T cell receptor beta chains were read from a single sample in a study of CD8 T cells in Susac syndrome. Using its own MiXCR run on the immunoSEQ multiplex PCR reads, TCRdb lists one record per CDR3 protein. The sample consists of about 150,000 distinct CDR3 sequences, about 95% of them appearing once. What was sequenced was CD4+ T cells from PBMCs. The receptors were sampled from a human donor with multiple sclerosis. The CDR3 runs from the conserved cysteine through the conserved F or W. D genes are given only for firm matches. Some rows have no size entry. The others give once, few or many, or a class for an expanded clone.

V gene	D gene	clone size	J gene	CDR3 DNA	CDR3 protein
TRBV6-6	TRBD2	.	TRBJ2-7	TGTGCCAGCAGTTACGGGCTAGCGGGGGACGAGCAGTACTTC	CASSYGLAGDEQYF
TRBV3-1	TRBD2	.	TRBJ2-1	TGTGCCAGCAGCCGCTTCGCGGGGGGGCTCAGTTCTGAGCAGTTCTTC	CASSRFAGGLSSEQFF
TRBV6-6	TRBD1	.	TRBJ1-2	TGTGCCAGCAGTCATCGGACAGGTTCCAGTGGCTACACCTTC	CASSHRTGSSGYTF
TRBV27	.	.	TRBJ2-2	TGTGCCAGCAGACGGTGGAGCGGGTCCGGGGAGCTGTTTTTT	CASRRWSGSGELFF
TRBV6-1	TRBD2	.	TRBJ2-1	TGTGCCAGCAGTGATCCATCTCTAGCGGAAGAGCAGTTCTTC	CASSDPSLAEEQFF
TRBV29-1	.	.	TRBJ1-1	TGCAGCGTTGAAGGTGGAGGTGAAGCTTTCTTT	CSVEGGGEAFF
TRBV25-1	TRBD1	once	TRBJ1-2	TGTGCCAGCAGTGGGACAGGGGTTCATGGCTACACCTTC	CASSGTGVHGYTF
TRBV7-2	TRBD2	.	TRBJ2-7	TGTGCCAGCAGCAAGACTAGCGGCCCCTCCTACGAGCAGTACTTC	CASSKTSGPSYEQYF
TRBV29-1	.	once	TRBJ2-5	TGCAGCGCCGGGACACCCCAAGAGACCCAGTACTTC	CSAGTPQETQYF
TRBV18	.	.	TRBJ2-3	TGTGCCAGCTCACCTGTTCAGACGTTCACAGATACGCAGTATTTT	CASSPVQTFTDTQYF
TRBV27	TRBD2	.	TRBJ2-3	TGTGCCAGCAGTTCCGGGACTAGACGTGTAGATACGCAGTATTTT	CASSSGTRRVDTQYF
TRBV15	.	.	TRBJ1-1	TGTGCCACCAGCAGAGTAAGGGCACCCAAAGCTTTCTTT	CATSRVRAPKAFF
TRBV28	.	.	TRBJ1-2	TGTGCCAGCAGGGCGCCGGACGGGCTAGGCGGCTACACCTTC	CASRAPDGLGGYTF
TRBV3-1	.	once	TRBJ1-1	TGTGCCAGCAGCCAAGGTTCAGGGACGGGAAACACTGAAGCTTTCTTT	CASSQGSGTGNTEAFF
TRBV20-1	TRBD1	.	TRBJ2-5	TGCAGTGCTAAATATGGGTCCCAGGGGGCCCAGTACTTC	CSAKYGSQGAQYF
TRBV29-1	.	once	TRBJ1-1	TGCAGCCCCGGACGCCTGAACACTGAAGCTTTCTTT	CSPGRLNTEAFF
TRBV5-1	.	few	TRBJ2-5	TGTGCCAGCAGCTTAGGGGACTCTCAAGAGACCCAGTACTTC	CASSLGDSQETQYF
TRBV20-1	.	.	TRBJ2-5	TGCAGTGCTGGCCGAGGTGTACAAGAGACCCAGTACTTC	CSAGRGVQETQYF
TRBV4-2	.	.	TRBJ1-1	TGTGCCAGCAGCCAAGTGGGGGGATTGAACACTGAAGCTTTCTTT	CASSQVGGLNTEAFF
TRBV27	.	.	TRBJ2-1	TGTGCCAGCAGTATGGGGTATGAGCAGTTCTTC	CASSMGYEQFF
TRBV27	.	.	TRBJ1-5	TGTGCCAGCAGTTTATCCAGGAGCAATCAGCCCCAGCATTTT	CASSLSRSNQPQHF
TRBV15	TRBD2	.	TRBJ2-2	TGTGCCACCCTGCTAGCGGGTGGGACCGGGGAGCTGTTTTTT	CATLLAGGTGELFF
TRBV28	TRBD1	.	TRBJ1-2	TGTGCCAGCAGTTTAGAGCCGGACAGGGAGGAGGGCTACACCTTC	CASSLEPDREEGYTF
TRBV28	TRBD2	.	TRBJ2-2	TGTGCCAGCAGTGTCAGCGGGAGGTGGGCCACCGGGGAGCTGTTTTTT	CASSVSGRWATGELFF
TRBV24-1	TRBD2	.	TRBJ2-7	TGTGCCACCATTAAGGTACAGGGGCGGACTAGCGGGCCATGCGAGCAGTACTTC	CATIKVQGRTSGPCEQYF
TRBV19	.	.	TRBJ2-6	TGTGCCAGTAGCTCAGGAGGGGGGGCCAACGTCCTGACTTTC	CASSSGGGANVLTF
TRBV7-9	TRBD1	.	TRBJ2-1	TGTGCCAGCAGCACCGGGACAGGGGTATTTTATGAGCAGTTCTTC	CASSTGTGVFYEQFF
TRBV7-2	TRBD2	once	TRBJ2-3	TGTGCCAGCAGCTTAGACGGACTAGCGGGGTCTAGCACAGATACGCAGTATTTT	CASSLDGLAGSSTDTQYF
TRBV27	TRBD1	.	TRBJ1-1	TGTGCCAGCAGCCGGACAGGGAAGAACACTGAAGCTTTCTTT	CASSRTGKNTEAFF
TRBV27	.	.	TRBJ2-3	TGTGCCACCGGACAAAGCACAGATACGCAGTATTTT	CATGQSTDTQYF
TRBV7-2	.	once	TRBJ1-3	TGTGCCAGCAGCCCCACAGGGTTTGGAAACACCATATATTTT	CASSPTGFGNTIYF